This T cell receptor (beta chain) was sequenced during a study of T cells in Graves' hyperthyroidism and ophthalmopathy. The ends were cut back, 0 bases at V and 6 bases at J, with 11 bases in the middle. The CDR3 is 13 residues long. Per germline, CDR1 DFQATT and CDR2 SNEGSKA (reference sequence). What was amplified from RNA transcripts were TCR beta CDR3 regions. The HTBI set primed first-round TCR CDR3 RT-PCR. TCRdb itself ran the multiplex PCR reads through MiXCR, one entry per CDR3 protein. The data contain roughly 180,000 distinct CDR3 sequences, 15% to 20% of them singletons. General study findings and limits: Appearing also in blood were most of the thyroid clonotypes expanded above 0.001.

In this sample, this clonotype turned up many times. Its antigen is undetermined. No progression to ophthalmopathy during 18 months of follow-up defined stable disease. Hyperthyroidism, newly diagnosed and lasting under 2 months, affected patients aged 18 to 65. Specimen: blood. This receptor was obtained from a woman in her forties or fifties with Graves' hyperthyroidism. This chain connects TRBV20-1 to TRBJ1-1, with D perhaps matching TRBD1 (6 bases). CDR3 nucleotide sequence: TGCAGTGCTAGAGAAGGGGGGGCCCCTGAAGCTTTCTTT. Translation gives CSAREGGAPEAFF.